What follows is one TCR beta chain and its context. What it recognizes is unknown. Researchers prepared the TRB cDNA libraries using 5' RACE with UMI labels. TCRdb re-called the 5' RACE reads, yielding one record per CDR3 amino acid sequence without DNA. This sample contains fewer than 95,000 distinct CDR3 sequences. The data are from a study of CXCR3-negative and CXCR3-positive naive CD8 T cells. Overall study results and limits: Within a donor, both naive subsets shared TRBV-TRBJ usage, unlike memory cells. Comparably high diversity marked both naive subsets, whereas memory CD8+ cells had much lower diversity. Cryopreserved cells showed partially decreased CXCR3 expression, and most assays used fresh PBMCs.

The CDR3 has 12 amino acids. Germline V CDR1 and CDR2: DFQATT, SNEGSKA (reference sequence). The authors gated naive CD8+ T cells as CD45RO-CCR7+CD27+CD95-. The specimen sequenced was naive CXCR3- CD8+ T cells from blood. Subset of the sample: CD45RO-CCR7+CD27+CD95- naive CD8+ T cells lacking CXCR3 (TNR3-). The chain links TRBV20-1 to TRBJ2-7. The sequence derives from a human donor in good health. Some clones in this sample may be carry-over from other donors' samples. CDR3 in amino acids: CSARGRDYEQYF.